This T cell receptor beta chain was identified in a study of CD8 T cells in Susac syndrome. Notes on the study in general: Clonal expansion was not seen in any Susac syndrome CD4+ T cell repertoire.

Random hexamers were used to reverse transcribe an amount of about 0.45 to 1 ug RNA. Amplification of TCR beta CDR3 by immunoSEQ multiplex PCR spanned 54 Vbeta and 13 Jbeta. From the immunoSEQ multiplex PCR reads, TCRdb called clonotypes with MiXCR, one entry per CDR3 protein. Found here are 150,000 to 200,000 distinct CDR3 sequences, about 96% of them singletons; the top ten hold around 0.12%. Regarding this clonotype: Its antigen is as yet unknown.

V was clipped by 5 bases and J by 1 base, with 12 bases between them. Germline V gene sequence: CDR1 LGHDT, CDR2 YNNKEL (reference sequence). The CDR3 runs 14 residues. The clonotype was recovered from a human donor with Susac syndrome. V is TRBV3-1 and J is TRBJ2-7; D may be TRBD1 (5 bases). Material for sequencing was CD4+ T cells from PBMCs. This chain's CDR3 is CASSEPRQSYEQYF. CDR3 sequence (DNA): TGTGCCAGCAGCGAACCCAGACAGTCCTACGAGCAGTACTTC.